The entry below gives a single TCR beta chain sequence along with its context. This entry comes from a study of blood T cell repertoires in COVID-19. On the study more broadly: The samples span acute and convalescent COVID-19 from the United States, Italy and Spain. Nucleic acid was either cDNA or gDNA, and it came from T cells, B-cell-depleted T cells, or PBMCs.

Germline CDR1 reads SGHNT; CDR2 reads YYREEE (reference sequence). V gave up 1 base and J gave up 0 bases; unmatched junction bases: 3. This CDR3 spans 15 amino acids. As originally analysed: It was from reference gene primer amplification that nucleated cell counts were estimated. Sequenced by immunoSEQ multiplex PCR; TCRdb stores in-frame clones only, minus some. That table is the source of V, J and clone size, and D and trimming were worked out from the DNA. The sample has 120,000 or so clones; 60% to 80% are singletons. The sample consisted of peripheral blood. The V call is TRBV5-4, the J call TRBJ1-1; TRBD1 aligns across 7 bases. This clonotype was sampled from a woman over 75 with active or convalescent COVID-19. The CDR3 loop reads CASSLTTGMNTEAFF. The DNA for the CDR3 is TGTGCCAGCAGCTTGACGACAGGGATGAACACTGAAGCTTTCTTT.